This entry lists 10 T cell receptor beta chains sequenced from one sample in a study of beta chain features in type 1 diabetes. Sequencing targeted expressed TCRB transcripts, as all isolated RNA had been reverse transcribed. Method: immunoSEQ multiplex PCR; TCRdb's copy keeps in-frame clones and lacks some. This table holds hundreds of thousands of clones, roughly 15% found once. Sequencing was performed on naive CD4+ T cells from blood. All receptors come from a man aged 18 to 30 in good health.

The chain employs TRBV21-1 and TRBJ2-3; the tabulated D call, TRBD1, remains unverified against the DNA. TRBV21-1 counts as a pseudogene. CDR3 size: 16 residues. CDR3 residues: CASSKDTRGATDTQYF. The CDR3 region has the DNA TGTGCCAGCAGCAAAGATACCAGGGGGGCCACAGATACGCAGTATTTT.

This clone appeared a few times. The V and J genes are TRBV10-3 and TRBJ1-5, with 9 bases that match TRBD1. The CDR3 covers 15 residues. Trimming took 6 bases from V and 1 from J; bases not matched to a gene: 4. The V gene's germline CDR1 is ENHRY and CDR2 SYGVKD. CDR3 nucleotide sequence: TGTGCCATCAGCGTGGACAGGGGAAGCAATCAGCCCCAGCATTTT. It codes for CAISVDRGSNQPQHF.

V gene TRBV6-6 combines with J gene TRBJ2-3; 7 positions agree with TRBD1. Trimming cost V 10 bases and J 0 bases; bases outside gene matches: 4. Germline V gene lookup returns CDR1 MNHNY and CDR2 SVGAGI (reference sequence). The CDR3 contains 13 residues. CDR3 amino acids: CATQTGSTDTQYF. The CDR3 DNA follows: TGTGCCACCCAGACAGGGAGCACAGATACGCAGTATTTT.

The chain employs TRBV6-1 and TRBJ2-4; D may be TRBD1 (6 bases). CDR3 size: 13 residues. The V gene lost 7 bases and the J gene lost 4 bases, with 11 bases spanning the gap. The germline gives CDR1 MNHNS, CDR2 SASEGT. CDR3 loop: CASTRTDKNIQYF. DNA for the CDR3: TGTGCCAGCACAAGGACAGATAAAAACATTCAGTACTTC.

CDR3 loop: CSASGLNEQFF. The DNA of the CDR3 is TGCAGTGCTAGCGGTCTCAATGAGCAGTTCTTC. This chain connects TRBV20-1 to TRBJ2-1, with D hard to call. V shed 3 bases and J shed 6 bases, with 6 bases lying between them. This CDR3 has 11 residues. Germline CDR1 DFQATT, CDR2 SNEGSKA (reference sequence).

This clone was seen only a few times. Here the CDR3 reads CASGRLGYNEQFF. For the CDR3, the DNA is TGTGCCAGCGGGCGGTTAGGCTACAATGAGCAGTTCTTC. This sequence joins TRBV6-6 and TRBJ2-1, with D unclear. The CDR3 totals 13 residues. The germline CDR1 and CDR2 sequences are MNHNY and SVGAGI (reference sequence). Trimming shortened V by 8 bases and J by 3 bases, and 11 bases separated the two germline ends.

The sample holds a few counts of this clone. The rearrangement links TRBV6-6 to TRBJ2-6; D is uncertain. Germline assignment: CDR1 MNHNY and CDR2 SVGAGI (reference sequence). The CDR3 spans 13 residues. Trimming took off 4 bases at V and 2 bases at J, with 3 bases between the two ends. DNA of the CDR3: TGTGCCAGCAGTTCCGCTGGGGCCAACGTCCTGACTTTC. Translating it yields CASSSAGANVLTF.

The chain couples TRBV11-3 to TRBJ2-5; 12 positions agree with TRBD1. CDR3 length: 16 amino acids. Per the germline V gene, CDR1 is SGHNT and CDR2 is YENEEA. The junction had 9 bases not matched to a gene; V was cut back by 5 bases and J by 5 bases. In DNA, the CDR3 is TGTGCCAGCAGCATTACCGGGACAGGGGGCCGGGAGACCCAGTACTTC. This sequence encodes CASSITGTGGRETQYF.

CDR3 sequence reads: CASSGTRGTQYF. The CDR3 DNA sequence: TGCGCCAGCAGCGGGACCAGGGGGACCCAGTACTTC. The rearrangement links TRBV5-1 to TRBJ2-5; D may be TRBD1 (6 bases). Per the germline V gene, CDR1 is SGHRS and CDR2 is YFSETQ. Trimming left V 4 bases short and J 7 bases short, with 11 bases between. This CDR3 region has 12 residues. Full variable domain (missing parts from reference TRBV5-1 and TRBJ2-5): KAGVTQTPRYLIKTRGQQVTLSCSPISGHRSVSWYQQTPGQGLQFLFEYFSETQRNKGNFPGRFSGRQFSNSRSEMNVSTLELGDSALYLCASSGTRGTQYFGPGTRLLVL.

This clone was counted between two and nine times. V gene TRBV9 combines with J gene TRBJ2-1, with 12 bases lining up with TRBD1. CDR1 SGDLS and CDR2 YYNGEE come from the germline V gene. Unmatched junction bases numbered 8, after V lost 0 bases and J lost 7 bases. The length of the CDR3 is 17 residues. The CDR3 DNA is TGTGCCAGCAGCGTAGAGCCGGGACAGGGGGCGAATAATGAGCAGTTCTTC. It is translated as CASSVEPGQGANNEQFF.